These 15 T cell receptor beta chains were all obtained from the same sample, sequenced in a study of low-dose radiotherapy and immunotherapy resistance in tumors. TRAV- and TRBV-specific primers, spanning alpha and beta chains, primed first-strand cDNA. Using a constant-region primer together with a V-primer adapter, TCRs were subjected to roughly 18 PCR cycles of amplification. TCRdb analysed the reads with MiXCR anew, one entry per CDR3 protein. The sample contains over 65,000 distinct CDR3 sequences, 18% of which appear only once. Time point indicated: before trial treatment. Here the sequenced sample was PBMCs, taken before treatment. These receptors were collected from a male donor with prostate cancer.

This clonotype was counted ten times or more. The chain employs TRBV7-8 and TRBJ2-5; D ambiguous. V lost 4 bases and J lost 3, with 9 bases in between. The CDR3 extends over 13 amino acids. Germline loops: CDR1 SGHVS, CDR2 FQNEAQ. CDR3 protein: CASSSNPKETQYF. As DNA, the CDR3 is TGTGCCAGCAGCTCAAATCCGAAAGAGACCCAGTACTTC.

This clonotype was counted between two and nine times. The rearrangement links TRBV7-2 to TRBJ2-4; 9 nucleotides align to TRBD2. Losses at the gene ends were 0 bases for V and 7 bases for J; bases not matched to a gene: 4. Looked up from germline, CDR1 is SGHTA and CDR2 is FQGNSA. The CDR3 is 15 amino acids. DNA for the CDR3: TGTGCCAGCAGCTTAGCCCGCGGGGGGGGGAACATTCAGTACTTC. Amino acid sequence: CASSLARGGGNIQYF. The variable domain in full, with the rest retrieved from reference TRBV7-2 and TRBJ2-4, is GAGVSQSPSNKVTEKGKDVELRCDPISGHTALYWYRQSLGQGLEFLIYFQGNSAPDKSGLPSDRFSAERTGGSVSTLTIQRTQQEDSAVYLCASSLARGGGNIQYFGAGTRLSVL.

With regard to this clonotype: This is likely an artifact of a read error, given a far larger clone one base away. This chain links TRBV6-6 with TRBJ2-1; no firm D call. V gave up 6 bases and J gave up 10 bases, with 10 bases separating them. Germline V gene lookup returns CDR1 MNHNY and CDR2 SVGAGI (reference sequence). This CDR3 comprises 11 residues. CDR3 sequence reads: CASSMGYEQFF. CDR3 nucleotides: TGTGCCAGCAGCATGGGATACGAGCAGTTCTTC.

This clonotype showed up many times. The J gene is TRBJ2-1, the V gene TRBV6-4; 11 nucleotides align to TRBD2. CDR1 and CDR2 from the germline V gene are MRHNA and SNTAGT. The CDR3 totals 15 residues. With V trimmed by 8 bases and J by 8 bases, 11 bases remained unmatched. The CDR3 DNA follows: TGTGCCAGCGCGAGCGCTAGCGGGGGGTTCGATGAGCAGTTCTTC. Its protein is CASASASGGFDEQFF.

A word on this clonotype: A far larger clone is one base from this, pointing to a likely read error. The chain is built from TRBV12-3 or TRBV12-4 and TRBJ1-1; D call uncertain. This CDR3 has 11 residues. In nucleotides, the CDR3 is TGTGCCAGCAGAACCAACACTGTAGCTTTCTTT. It translates to CASRTNTVAFF.

Comments on this clonotype: It is likely a read error: a sequence one base away is far more abundant. The V and J genes are TRBV14 and TRBJ2-7; 7 bases agree with TRBD1. The J segment lost 8 bases and the V segment lost 3 bases, leaving 10 bases of the junction unmatched. Germline V lookup: CDR1 SGHDN, CDR2 FVKESK. This CDR3 has 14 residues. For the CDR3, the DNA is TGTGCCAGCAGCCAGATACAGGGGACAGACAAGCAGTACTTC. Amino acids: CASSQIQGTDKQYF.

At least ten counts were recorded for this clonotype. The DNA of the CDR3 is TGTGCCAGTAGTACGAGGGGTAGCAGGACCGGGGAGCTGTTTTTT. It specifies CASSTRGSRTGELFF. The genes are TRBV19 and TRBJ2-2; D tentatively fits TRBD1 or TRBD2 (5 bases each). V lost 4 bases, J lost 5 bases, and 14 bases lay in between. The V gene's germline CDR1 is LNHDA and CDR2 SQIVND (reference sequence). The CDR3 extends over 15 amino acids.

The CDR3 DNA sequence: TGTGCCACCGACCCCAACTCCTACAATGAGCAGTTCTTC. The encoded protein is CATDPNSYNEQFF. This chain joins TRBV28 and TRBJ2-1; D gene ambiguous. Per germline, CDR1 MDHEN and CDR2 SYDVKM. The length of the CDR3 is 13 residues. V was pared by 10 bases and J by 0 bases, with 10 bases between.

This clonotype was counted at least ten times. J is TRBJ2-5 and V is TRBV3-1; D is possibly TRBD2 (6 bases). Germline lookup yields CDR1 LGHDT and CDR2 YNNKEL (reference sequence). Trimming took off 1 base at V and 13 bases at J, with 13 bases between the two ends. The CDR3 length is 12 residues. CDR3 sequence (DNA): TGTGCCAGCAGCCAAGTGGGACTGTTTTCGTACTTC. It specifies CASSQVGLFSYF.

The chain is built from TRBV2 and TRBJ1-5; possible D gene TRBD1, 5 bases. Trimming removed 4 bases at V and 2 bases at J, with 15 bases between. The CDR3 runs 16 residues. CDR1 and CDR2 (germline): SNHLY, FYNNEI. The CDR3: CASSAAGHRGNQPQHF. CDR3 in DNA: TGTGCCAGCAGTGCGGCAGGGCATCGGGGCAATCAGCCCCAGCATTTT.

The table lists this clonotype with many counts. The chain uses TRBV20-1 and TRBJ2-5, with 8 nucleotides matching TRBD2. CDR3 size: 18 residues. J gave up 5 bases and V 0 bases, and 17 bases lay outside the gene matches. Germline-derived CDR1 and CDR2 are DFQATT and SNEGSKA (reference sequence). The CDR3 protein is CSARDPGLVSVSGETQYF. CDR3 sequence (DNA): TGCAGTGCTAGAGACCCGGGACTAGTATCTGTGTCTGGTGAGACCCAGTACTTC.

The chain carries TRBV6-6 and TRBJ1-1; D call uncertain. CDR1 is MNHNY, CDR2 SVGAGI, per germline (reference sequence). The CDR3 sequence is 12 residues long. V gave up 6 bases and J gave up 3 bases, with 8 bases separating them. CDR3 sequence reads: CASSPLDTEAFF. The CDR3, as DNA: TGTGCCAGCAGCCCCCTAGACACTGAAGCTTTCTTT.

The V gene is TRBV10-2, the J gene TRBJ2-3; TRBD2 matches 13 bases. The junction had 6 bases not matched to a gene; V was cut back by 4 bases and J by 5 bases. Per germline, CDR1 WSHSY and CDR2 SAAADI. The CDR3 runs 16 residues. The CDR3 DNA sequence: TGCGCCAGCAGTGGACGACTAGCGGGGGGTGGAGATACGCAGTATTTT. It translates to CASSGRLAGGGDTQYF.

This chain connects TRBV5-1 to TRBJ2-3; tentatively, D is TRBD1 or TRBD2 (5 bases each). Germline V gene data show CDR1 as SGHRS and CDR2 as YFSETQ. V lost 0 bases to trimming and J lost 2 bases, with 10 bases between them. The CDR3 loop spans 15 amino acids. The CDR3 protein is CASSLEGRLTDTQYF. In DNA form, the CDR3 reads TGCGCCAGCAGCTTGGAGGGGAGACTCACAGATACGCAGTATTTT.

This clonotype was seen repeatedly, ten times or more. The chain combines TRBV12-3 or TRBV12-4 with TRBJ2-7; the D gene is possibly TRBD1 (5 bases). The length of the CDR3 is 14 residues. V dropped 1 base and J dropped 1 base, with 8 bases sitting between them. As DNA, the CDR3 is TGTGCCAGCAGTTTAGATGGGGCTTCCTACGAGCAGTACTTC. Amino acid sequence: CASSLDGASYEQYF.